Presented here are 14 T cell receptor beta chains from one specimen sequenced in a study of cytomegalovirus exposure and HLA in healthy donors. Primers for the PCR totalled 60 Vbeta and 13 Jbeta. Clones were sequenced by immunoSEQ multiplex PCR, and TCRdb holds only the in-frame ones, with some missing. The sample includes 68,000 or so clones, around 77% of them seen just once. Sequenced: PBMCs. These receptors all come from a woman in her 30s in good health and CMV-seronegative.

DNA for the CDR3: TGTGCCAGCAGTCAAACGGTCGGTAGCACAGATACGCAGTATTTT. It codes for CASSQTVGSTDTQYF. The V gene is TRBV6-5, the J gene TRBJ2-3; D is uncertain. The germline gives CDR1 MNHEY, CDR2 SVGAGI. V was cut by 5 bases and J by 0 bases, with 12 bases left in between. The CDR3 consists of 15 residues.

In its sample, this clone was seen once. The V gene is TRBV2, the J gene TRBJ2-5; TRBD2 matches 13 bases. Trimming at V came to 4 bases and at J to 7 bases, leaving 12 bases not matched to a gene. Germline assignment: CDR1 SNHLY and CDR2 FYNNEI. There are 17 residues in the CDR3. CDR3 in amino acids: CASSVPTSGGAWGTQYF. The CDR3 DNA follows: TGTGCCAGCAGTGTCCCTACTAGCGGGGGGGCCTGGGGGACCCAGTACTTC.

The CDR3 is CASSYSRQGSSYEQYF. CDR3 nucleotide sequence: TGTGCCAGCAGTTACTCCAGACAGGGAAGCTCCTACGAGCAGTACTTC. The chain is built from TRBV6-5 and TRBJ2-7; 7 bases agree with TRBD1. J was trimmed by 0 bases and V by 0 bases; bases with no gene match: 5. This CDR3 contains 16 residues. Germline V CDR1 and CDR2: MNHEY, SVGAGI.

The chain combines TRBV2 with TRBJ1-5, with D maybe TRBD1 (6 bases). In germline, CDR1 is SNHLY, CDR2 FYNNEI. This CDR3 is built from 13 residues. Between the trimmed V and J ends, which lost 8 bases and 4 bases, there was a span of 12 bases. As DNA, the CDR3 is TGTGCCAGCGCGGACAGACCTAATCAGCCCCAGCATTTT. Translated, it gives CASADRPNQPQHF.

This sequence joins TRBV6-5 and TRBJ1-1, with 9 positions matching TRBD1. Germline CDR1 is MNHEY and CDR2 is SVGAGI. The CDR3 consists of 13 residues. V gave up 6 bases and J gave up 10 bases; unmatched junction bases: 9. The CDR3 is CASSNNRGLGAFF. CDR3 DNA sequence: TGTGCCAGCAGCAATAACAGGGGGCTTGGAGCTTTCTTT.

This clone occurred once. Different DNA sequences within this sample yield the same CDR3. The V call is TRBV7-8, the J call TRBJ2-1; 8 positions agree with TRBD2. The germline V gene has CDR1 SGHVS and CDR2 FQNEAQ. The trim removed 6 bases at V and 0 bases at J, leaving 4 bases unmatched. This CDR3 region has 15 residues. The CDR3 region is CASRPGTSSYNEQFF. DNA of the CDR3: TGTGCCAGCAGACCCGGGACTAGCTCCTACAATGAGCAGTTCTTC.

The chain couples TRBV5-6 to TRBJ1-2; D is ambiguous. The CDR3 sequence is 12 residues long. Germline V gene lookup returns CDR1 SGHDT and CDR2 YYEEEE. Trimming cost V 0 bases and J 8 bases, with 8 bases left between them. The chain's CDR3 is CASSLGLGGYTF. In nucleotides, the CDR3 is TGTGCCAGCAGCTTGGGACTTGGCGGCTACACCTTC.

The chain links TRBV25-1 to TRBJ2-2; TRBD2 matches at 7 bases. The CDR3 runs 15 residues. Germline trimming cut 1 base from V and 5 bases from J; bases unmatched to any gene: 4. The germline V gene encodes CDR1 MGHDK and CDR2 SYGVNS. DNA of the CDR3: TGTGCCAGCAGTGAATTGGGGGGGAGTACCGGGGAGCTGTTTTTT. Residues: CASSELGGSTGELFF.

The V call is TRBV6-5, the J call TRBJ2-1; no clear D. The CDR3 contains 13 residues. V lost 0 bases and J lost 7, with 7 bases in between. The germline CDR1 and CDR2 sequences are MNHEY and SVGAGI. The CDR3 region has the DNA TGTGCCAGCAGTTACTCGTTCGGGAATGAGCAGTTCTTC. It encodes CASSYSFGNEQFF.

The chain recombines TRBV7-9 with TRBJ2-7; tentatively, D is TRBD2 (6 bases). Trimming took off 2 bases at V and 0 bases at J, with 8 bases between the two ends. The V gene's germline CDR1 is SEHNR and CDR2 FQNEAQ (reference sequence). The CDR3 covers 14 residues. CDR3 in amino acids: CASSLRGNSYEQYF. In nucleotides, the CDR3 is TGTGCCAGCAGCTTACGGGGGAACTCCTACGAGCAGTACTTC.

This sequence joins TRBV5-1 and TRBJ2-7; the match to TRBD2 covers 10 bases. The V gene end was trimmed by 0 bases and the J gene end by 3 bases; junction bases not matched to a gene: 6. The length of the CDR3 is 16 residues. Germline values: CDR1 SGHRS, CDR2 YFSETQ. The CDR3 DNA sequence: TGCGCCAGCAGCTTGGATCTAGCGGGAGCGGGCTACGAGCAGTACTTC. It translates to CASSLDLAGAGYEQYF. Supplemented by reference TRBV5-1 and TRBJ2-7, the full variable domain reads KAGVTQTPRYLIKTRGQQVTLSCSPISGHRSVSWYQQTPGQGLQFLFEYFSETQRNKGNFPGRFSGRQFSNSRSEMNVSTLELGDSALYLCASSLDLAGAGYEQYFGPGTRLTVT.

The chain employs TRBV19 and TRBJ1-1; no clear D. The ends were cut back, 2 bases at V and 3 bases at J, with 7 bases in the middle. This CDR3 has 13 amino acids. The V gene's germline CDR1 is LNHDA and CDR2 SQIVND (reference sequence). The CDR3 region has the DNA TGTGCCAGTAGTATACCCCTTTACACTGAAGCTTTCTTT. The encoded protein is CASSIPLYTEAFF. The variable domain in full, completed from reference TRBV19 and TRBJ1-1, reads DGGITQSPKYLFRKEGQNVTLSCEQNLNHDAMYWYRQDPGQGLRLIYYSQIVNDFQKGDIAEGYSVSREKKESFPLTVTSAQKNPTAFYLCASSIPLYTEAFFGQGTRLTVV.

This rearrangement joins TRBV2 to TRBJ1-1, with 9 bases matching TRBD1. The J segment lost 5 bases and the V segment lost 6 bases, leaving 19 bases of the junction unmatched. This CDR3 has 18 residues. Per germline, CDR1 SNHLY and CDR2 FYNNEI. CDR3 sequence: CASRLGPEGQGEETEAFF. CDR3 in DNA: TGTGCCAGCAGGTTGGGCCCGGAGGGACAGGGAGAGGAGACTGAAGCTTTCTTT.

The chain is built from TRBV5-4 and TRBJ1-1; D ambiguous. Trimming cost V 4 bases and J 2 bases, with 3 bases left between them. Looked up from germline, CDR1 is SGHNT and CDR2 is YYREEE (reference sequence). The CDR3 is 11 amino acids. For the CDR3, the DNA is TGTGCCAGCAGCCTCAACACTGAAGCTTTCTTT. The encoded protein is CASSLNTEAFF. Combining the CDR3 with reference TRBV5-4 and TRBJ1-1 gives the whole variable domain ETGVTQSPTHLIKTRGQQVTLRCSSQSGHNTVSWYQQALGQGPQFIFQYYREEENGRGNFPPRFSGLQFPNYSSELNVNALELDDSALYLCASSLNTEAFFGQGTRLTVV.